The 6 T cell receptor beta chains listed next were all sequenced from one sample in a study of OX40 agonist ivuxolimab in advanced cancers. Assay used: immunoSEQ multiplex PCR; TCRdb lists only in-frame clones, some missing. Of tens of thousands of clones in the sample, around 89% were seen once. Sequenced material: CD4+ or CD8+ T cells sorted from blood, taken in a trial of the OX40 agonist ivuxolimab. Every receptor here comes from an adult with an advanced solid tumor such as melanoma, head and neck, liver or kidney cancer.

The chain couples TRBV5-6 to TRBJ2-6, with a weak D call TRBD1 (5 bases). This CDR3 contains 18 residues. The germline V gene has CDR1 SGHDT and CDR2 YYEEEE. Trimming left V 4 bases short and J 0 bases short, with 17 bases between. The CDR3 DNA reads TGTGCCAGCAGCCCGTACAGGACACAATTCTCTGGGGCCAACGTCCTGACTTTC. Its protein product is CASSPYRTQFSGANVLTF.

This chain connects TRBV19 to TRBJ1-2; perhaps TRBD1 as D (5 bases). The germline V and J ends were trimmed by 3 bases and 8 bases, with 10 bases remaining between them. The CDR3 contains 12 residues. Germline V gene sequence: CDR1 LNHDA, CDR2 SQIVND (reference sequence). The DNA of the CDR3 is TGTGCCAGTAGTATCACAGGCGTCGGCTACACCTTC. It yields the protein CASSITGVGYTF.

The chain carries TRBV19 and TRBJ1-1; the D gene is possibly TRBD1 (6 bases). CDR3 length: 18 residues. The V and J ends lost 6 bases and 3 bases respectively, with 26 bases between them. Per germline, CDR1 LNHDA and CDR2 SQIVND (reference sequence). The CDR3 here is CASSLRQDRGDIDTEAFF. In DNA form, the CDR3 reads TGTGCCAGTAGCCTCCGACAGGATCGGGGAGACATAGACACTGAAGCTTTCTTT. The full variable domain, rest sourced from reference TRBV19 and TRBJ1-1, is DGGITQSPKYLFRKEGQNVTLSCEQNLNHDAMYWYRQDPGQGLRLIYYSQIVNDFQKGDIAEGYSVSREKKESFPLTVTSAQKNPTAFYLCASSLRQDRGDIDTEAFFGQGTRLTVV.

This chain connects TRBV7-3 to TRBJ2-2; tentatively, D is TRBD1 (6 bases). CDR1 is SGHTA, CDR2 FQGTGA, per germline. This CDR3 is 14 amino acids long. V shed 6 bases and J shed 0 bases, with 8 bases lying between them. CDR3 in DNA: TGTGCCAGCAGAGGGGGATCGAACACCGGGGAGCTGTTTTTT. This codes for CASRGGSNTGELFF.

The rearrangement links TRBV29-1 to TRBJ2-7; 11 bases line up with TRBD2. Germline lookup yields CDR1 SQVTM and CDR2 ANQGSEA. The trim removed 0 bases at V and 6 bases at J, leaving 10 bases unmatched. This CDR3 comprises 16 residues. The CDR3 bases are TGCAGCGTTGAAGATCTTAGCGGGGGGGCCAGCATCGAGCAGTACTTC. Residues: CSVEDLSGGASIEQYF.

V gene TRBV6-1 combines with J gene TRBJ1-5; D perhaps matches TRBD1 (5 bases). Germline V gives CDR1 MNHNS, CDR2 SASEGT. Trimming took off 4 bases at V and 0 bases at J, with 13 bases between the two ends. CDR3 length: 16 amino acids. The CDR3 sequence: CASSARQSYSNQPQHF. The CDR3 DNA reads as TGTGCCAGCAGTGCCCGACAGTCTTATAGCAATCAGCCCCAGCATTTT.